The 17 T cell receptor beta chains reported below all come from one sample, sequenced in a study of cytomegalovirus exposure and HLA in healthy donors (TCRdb year 2017). Library preparation was by the immunoSEQ multiplex PCR assay. For the multiplex PCR, a mixture combining 60 forward primers for TCR Vbeta segments and 13 reverse primers for TCR Jbeta segments was used. The immuneACCESS repertoire file appears here via TCRdb, limited to in-frame rearrangements. These files lack a portion of the clones; in checked studies, under half of the deficit traces to unresolved V genes, and the cause of the others is not known. The sample table records about 120,000 clones; approximately 80% of these occur just once. Clones ranked in the top ten supply 1.4% to 1.5% of the sample. Sample: PBMCs. The receptors were sampled from a woman aged 18-30 years in good health and CMV-seronegative.

This clone has just one count. The CDR3 bases are TGTGCCAGCAGTTATCCCGGGGGGGAGACCCAGTACTTC. The encoded protein is CASSYPGGETQYF. The rearrangement links TRBV6-6 to TRBJ2-5, with TRBD2 matching over 7 bases. The V segment lost 3 bases and the J segment 5 bases; nucleotides outside the gene matches: 3. Looked up from germline, CDR1 is MNHNY and CDR2 is SVGAGI (reference sequence). The CDR3 has 13 amino acids.

V and J are TRBV18 and TRBJ2-7; the D gene is possibly TRBD2 (6 bases). Germline V lookup: CDR1 KGHSH, CDR2 LQKENI. Trimming took 2 bases from V and 0 from J, leaving 11 bases between them. This CDR3 comprises 15 residues. The CDR3 reads CASSPGAGPSYEQYF. The CDR3 region has the DNA TGTGCCAGCTCACCAGGGGCGGGGCCCTCCTACGAGCAGTACTTC.

The chain carries TRBV9 and TRBJ2-2; TRBD1 agrees at 11 bases. Germline V lookup: CDR1 SGDLS, CDR2 YYNGEE. The CDR3 has 17 amino acids. The J segment lost 8 bases and the V segment lost 2 bases, leaving 11 bases of the junction unmatched. The CDR3 sequence is CASSVFGQGAKSGELFF. CDR3 DNA sequence: TGTGCCAGCAGCGTCTTCGGACAGGGGGCGAAATCTGGGGAGCTGTTTTTT. Using reference TRBV9 and TRBJ2-2 for the parts outside the CDR3, the full variable domain is DSGVTQTPKHLITATGQRVTLRCSPRSGDLSVYWYQQSLDQGLQFLIQYYNGEERAKGNILERFSAQQFPDLHSELNLSSLELGDSALYFCASSVFGQGAKSGELFFGEGSRLTVL.

The V gene is TRBV7-2, the J gene TRBJ1-6, with D unclear. The V end lost 2 bases, the J end lost 6 bases, and 5 bases lay between the germline ends. Germline loops: CDR1 SGHTA, CDR2 FQGNSA. CDR3 length: 13 amino acids. This chain's CDR3 is CASSLIGNSPLHF. DNA for the CDR3: TGTGCCAGCAGCTTAATCGGTAATTCACCCCTCCACTTT.

The chain has TRBV6-5 and TRBJ1-2; D ambiguous. Germline V gene lookup returns CDR1 MNHEY and CDR2 SVGAGI. CDR3 size: 13 residues. The V end was cut by 6 bases, the J end by 3 bases, with 11 bases between. The CDR3 DNA follows: TGTGCCAGCAGGACTTCAGCCGACTATGGCTACACCTTC. Translating it yields CASRTSADYGYTF.

The rearrangement joins TRBV7-6 to TRBJ1-4; D unresolved. CDR1 SGHVS and CDR2 FNYEAQ come from the germline V gene. The CDR3 extends over 13 amino acids. Trimming took 0 bases from V and 8 from J, leaving 7 bases between them. The CDR3 nucleotides read TGTGCCAGCAGCTTAGCGCCCAGGGAAAAACTGTTTTTT. Its translation: CASSLAPREKLFF.

The V gene is TRBV7-2, the J gene TRBJ2-3, with TRBD2 matching over 7 bases. The V segment lost 0 bases and the J segment 6 bases; nucleotides outside the gene matches: 9. CDR3 size: 16 residues. In germline, CDR1 is SGHTA, CDR2 FQGNSA. CDR3 loop: CASSLAGTKRMDTQYF. DNA for the CDR3: TGTGCCAGCAGCTTAGCCGGGACTAAACGCATGGATACGCAGTATTTT.

This clone was picked up one time. The chain links TRBV12-5 to TRBJ2-1; D is unclear. Trimming cost V 4 bases and J 1 base, with 8 bases left between them. The germline CDR1 and CDR2 sequences are LGHNT and FRNRAP. CDR3 size: 14 residues. As DNA, the CDR3 is TGTGCTAGTGGTTCACAGCTTTCCTACAATGAGCAGTTCTTC. This encodes CASGSQLSYNEQFF.

This chain's CDR3 is CASSLVGGDGAFF. In nucleotides, the CDR3 is TGCGCCAGCAGCTTGGTGGGAGGGGATGGGGCTTTCTTT. The chain has TRBV5-1 and TRBJ1-1, with D maybe TRBD1 (5 bases). V was shortened by 0 bases and J by 11 bases, with 14 bases between the two germline ends. The CDR3 covers 13 residues. CDR1 and CDR2 from the germline V gene are SGHRS and YFSETQ.

The J gene is TRBJ2-1, the V gene TRBV11-3; 7 nucleotides align to TRBD2. CDR3 length: 16 amino acids. V trimming: 1 base; J trimming: 4 bases; junction bases outside the gene matches: 7. The germline V gene has CDR1 SGHNT and CDR2 YENEEA. The chain's CDR3 is CASSLAASGVYNEQFF. The DNA for the CDR3 is TGTGCCAGCAGCTTAGCGGCTAGCGGAGTTTACAATGAGCAGTTCTTC.

This sequence joins TRBV6-6 and TRBJ2-5; 7 bases match TRBD1. Germline CDR1 and CDR2: MNHNY and SVGAGI (reference sequence). The CDR3 has 16 amino acids. The V segment lost 2 bases and the J segment 2 bases; nucleotides outside the gene matches: 8. The CDR3 sequence is CASSYVPGTEQETQYF. The DNA for the CDR3 is TGTGCCAGCAGTTACGTACCCGGGACAGAGCAAGAGACCCAGTACTTC.

This sequence joins TRBV18 and TRBJ1-2; D remains ambiguous. CDR3 size: 14 residues. The germline V and J ends were trimmed by 3 bases and 6 bases, with 14 bases remaining between them. The germline V gene has CDR1 KGHSH and CDR2 LQKENI. CDR3 in DNA: TGTGCCAGCTCACCGCCCGGGAGGGCTGATGGCTACACCTTC. As protein: CASSPPGRADGYTF.

The V and J genes are TRBV10-2 and TRBJ2-3; TRBD2 is a possible D gene (6 bases). V lost 3 bases and J 2 bases, leaving 12 bases between the germline ends. The CDR3 consists of 15 residues. Germline values: CDR1 WSHSY, CDR2 SAAADI. The CDR3 protein is CASSDWSGFTDTQYF. In DNA form, the CDR3 reads TGCGCCAGCAGTGACTGGAGCGGGTTCACAGATACGCAGTATTTT.

This clone occurred once. The CDR3 region has the DNA TGTGCCACCGCCTCGGGACTAGCCTACTACGAGCAGTACTTC. This encodes CATASGLAYYEQYF. The chain uses TRBV2 and TRBJ2-7; the match to TRBD2 covers 9 bases. The CDR3 is made up of 14 amino acids. The germline V gene encodes CDR1 SNHLY and CDR2 FYNNEI. With 10 bases clipped from V and 3 bases from J, the junction kept 10 bases outside the gene matches.

The V and J genes are TRBV5-8 and TRBJ2-1, with 12 bases identical to TRBD2. The V and J ends lost 4 bases and 10 bases, in that order; junction bases with no gene match: 9. Germline assignment: CDR1 SGHTS and CDR2 YDEGEE. This CDR3 has 15 amino acids. CDR3 nucleotides: TGTGCCAGCAGCCTGCCTAGCGGGAGGGCCAGGGAGCAGTTCTTC. It encodes CASSLPSGRAREQFF.

The J gene is TRBJ1-2, the V gene TRBV27; 10 nucleotides align to TRBD1. CDR1 MNHEY and CDR2 SMNVEV come from the germline V gene (reference sequence). V dropped 6 bases and J dropped 7; count of bases not matched to a gene: 5. The CDR3 consists of 13 residues. DNA for the CDR3: TGTGCCAGCAGAAGGACAGGGGGAGGTGGCTACACCTTC. It specifies CASRRTGGGGYTF.

The rearrangement uses TRBV6-5 and TRBJ1-2; weak D call: TRBD1 (5 bases). The CDR3 is 14 amino acids. The germline V gene encodes CDR1 MNHEY and CDR2 SVGAGI. V was cut by 6 bases and J by 0 bases, with 11 bases left in between. The CDR3 DNA reads TGTGCCAGCAGATTGGACACAGCTAACTATGGCTACACCTTC. Translated: CASRLDTANYGYTF.